This paragraph covers one T cell receptor (beta chain) sequence. Its antigen specificity is not known. Per-nucleotide qualities are absent, and no much larger clonotype sits a single base away. Library preparation employed the immunoSEQ multiplex PCR assay. Under the source paper's analysis protocol: How frequently each TCR V beta family was used was compared between the sorted CD8+ T cell populations from blood, dermis and epidermis. Entries here come from immuneACCESS through TCRdb and include only in-frame sequences with V and J called. Some clones fail to appear in such tables; in the studies checked, an unresolved V gene covers under half of the shortfall, and the cause of the remainder is unknown. V and J calls and clone size are those listed in that table; D and trimming were worked out from the DNA. This sample holds some 1,000 clones; around three quarters were observed only once. Jointly, the top ten make up under 25% of the sample.

For five healthy donors, CD8+ T cells were sorted from blood, dermis and epidermis, and the TCR beta CDR3 regions of these cells were analysed. Both blood and skin samples were provided by each TCR-sequenced donor, and all TCR-sequenced donors were healthy individuals. CD8+ T cell populations were isolated by sorting before TCR beta sequencing. Skin was separated into dermal and epidermal compartments before T cells were analysed. The data stem from a study of CD49a tissue-resident CD8 T cells in human skin (dated by TCRdb to the late 2010s). Concerning the study at large: The study examined tissue-resident memory CD8+ T cell subsets in human skin defined by CD49a, CD69 and CD103 expression.

The germline V gene (reference sequence) provides CDR1 SEHNR and CDR2 FQNEAQ. Trimming takes 5 bases off V and 0 bases off J; junction bases not matched to a gene: 11. The CDR3 goes from the cysteine to the phenylalanine over 17 residues. Only the CDR3 region is kept as DNA, spanning 51 bases read in frame from base 1. The specimen was CD103- CD8+ T cells sorted from skin dermis. This sequence was found in a human donor in good health. The donor label of this sample is uncertain. Recombination joined TRBV7-9 with TRBJ1-1; TRBD1 aligns with 8 central bases. The DNA reads TGTGCCAGCAGCCCAGGACAGGGACTACCTATGAACACTGAAGCTTTCTTT. Its product reads: CASSPGQGLPMNTEAFF.